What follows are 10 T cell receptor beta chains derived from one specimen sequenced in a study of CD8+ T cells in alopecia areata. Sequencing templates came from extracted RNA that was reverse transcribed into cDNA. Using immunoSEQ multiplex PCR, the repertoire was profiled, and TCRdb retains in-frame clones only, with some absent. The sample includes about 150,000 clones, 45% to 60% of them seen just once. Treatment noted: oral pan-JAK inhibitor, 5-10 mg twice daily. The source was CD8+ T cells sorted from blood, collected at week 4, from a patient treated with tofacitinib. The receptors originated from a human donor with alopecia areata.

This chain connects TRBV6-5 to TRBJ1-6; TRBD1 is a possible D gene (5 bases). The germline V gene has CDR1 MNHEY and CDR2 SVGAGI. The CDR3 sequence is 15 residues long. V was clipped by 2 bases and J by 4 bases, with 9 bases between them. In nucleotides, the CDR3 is TGTGCCAGCAGTTACGGCAGGGATTATAATTCACCCCTCCACTTT. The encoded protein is CASSYGRDYNSPLHF.

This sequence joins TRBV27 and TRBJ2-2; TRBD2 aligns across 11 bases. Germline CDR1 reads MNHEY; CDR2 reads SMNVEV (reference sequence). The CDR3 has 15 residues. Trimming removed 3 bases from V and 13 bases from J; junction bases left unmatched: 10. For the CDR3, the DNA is TGTGCCAGCAGTTTGGGGACTAGCGGCGACGGTGGGCTGTTTTTT. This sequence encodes CASSLGTSGDGGLFF.

The DNA for the CDR3 is TGCGCCAGCAGCTTGGCCTCGGGCAGGGCCTTCGGTGGCTACACCTTC. Amino acids: CASSLASGRAFGGYTF. This chain links TRBV5-1 with TRBJ1-2; TRBD1 might be the D (5 bases). The CDR3 has 16 amino acids. The germline V and J ends were trimmed by 0 bases and 7 bases, with 19 bases remaining between them. Germline V gives CDR1 SGHRS, CDR2 YFSETQ.

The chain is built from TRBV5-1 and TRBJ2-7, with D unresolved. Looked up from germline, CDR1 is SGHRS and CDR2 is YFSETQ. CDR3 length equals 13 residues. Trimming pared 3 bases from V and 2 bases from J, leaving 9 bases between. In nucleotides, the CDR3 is TGCGCCAGCAGCTACAAGGGAACCTACGAGCAGTACTTC. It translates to CASSYKGTYEQYF.

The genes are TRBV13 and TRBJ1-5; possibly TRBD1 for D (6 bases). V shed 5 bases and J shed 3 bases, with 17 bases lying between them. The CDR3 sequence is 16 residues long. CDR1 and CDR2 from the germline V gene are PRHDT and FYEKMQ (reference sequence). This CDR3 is CASSARDGGPNQPQHF. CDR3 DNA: TGTGCCAGCAGCGCCCGCGACGGGGGCCCCAATCAGCCCCAGCATTTT.

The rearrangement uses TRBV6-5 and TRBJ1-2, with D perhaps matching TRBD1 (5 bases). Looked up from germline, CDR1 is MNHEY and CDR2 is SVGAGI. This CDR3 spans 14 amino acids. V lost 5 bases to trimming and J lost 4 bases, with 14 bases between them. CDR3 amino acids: CASSQTGRSYGYTF. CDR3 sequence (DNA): TGTGCCAGCAGTCAAACGGGACGGTCCTATGGCTACACCTTC.

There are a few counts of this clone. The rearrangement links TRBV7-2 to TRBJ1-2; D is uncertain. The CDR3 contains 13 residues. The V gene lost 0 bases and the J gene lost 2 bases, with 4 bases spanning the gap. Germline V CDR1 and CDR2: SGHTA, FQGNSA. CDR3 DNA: TGTGCCAGCAGCTTAGCATCGAACTATGGCTACACCTTC. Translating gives CASSLASNYGYTF.

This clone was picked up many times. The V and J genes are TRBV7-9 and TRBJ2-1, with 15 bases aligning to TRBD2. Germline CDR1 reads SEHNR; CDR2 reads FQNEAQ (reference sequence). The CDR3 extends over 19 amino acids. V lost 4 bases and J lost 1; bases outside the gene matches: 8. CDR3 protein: CASSSAGTSGGRSYNEQFF. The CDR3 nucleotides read TGTGCCAGCAGCTCCGCCGGGACTAGCGGGGGGAGGTCCTACAATGAGCAGTTCTTC.

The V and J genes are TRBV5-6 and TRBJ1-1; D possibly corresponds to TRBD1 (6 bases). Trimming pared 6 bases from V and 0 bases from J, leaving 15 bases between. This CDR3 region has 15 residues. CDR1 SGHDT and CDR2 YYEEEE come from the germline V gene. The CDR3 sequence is CASTPGAAMNTEAFF. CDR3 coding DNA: TGTGCCAGCACCCCAGGGGCGGCCATGAACACTGAAGCTTTCTTT.

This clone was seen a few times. The CDR3 loop is CASSQDMRDRGTDTQYF. The CDR3 nucleotides are TGCGCCAGCAGCCAAGATATGCGGGACAGGGGCACAGATACGCAGTATTTT. This rearrangement joins TRBV4-3 to TRBJ2-3; 9 bases line up with TRBD1. J lost 1 base, V lost 0 bases, and 5 bases had no gene match. CDR1 is LGHNA, CDR2 YSLEER, per germline. The CDR3 contains 17 residues.